This T cell receptor (beta chain) is from a study of Ad26.COV2.S vaccination and SARS-CoV-2 variants (dated by TCRdb to about 2021). General notes on the study: Vaccine-arm donors came from COV1001, a multicentre, randomized, double-blind, placebo-controlled phase I-IIa trial of Ad26.COV2.S in healthy adults. Dosing of Ad26.COV2.S was intramuscular, at either 5x10^10 or 1x10^11 viral particles, delivered as one shot or as two shots spaced 56 days apart. The TCR-sequenced set comprised approximately 32 samples: some 19 Ad26.COV2.S vaccine recipients, 5 placebo recipients and 8 SARS-CoV-2 convalescent individuals. Trial participants were randomized into five groups of five: low-dose or high-dose Ad26.COV2.S given once or twice, or placebo on both occasions. Investigators remained blinded to trial group allocation during experiments and outcome assessment. TCRbeta repertoire sequencing served as the tool for gauging how specific and how broad the SARS-CoV-2-reactive T cell receptors were following Ad26.COV2.S vaccination. Overall results and qualifications from the work: According to the authors, total T cell responses may have been underestimated by the TCR breadth and depth analyses. Non-spike TCR breadth was comparable between vaccine and placebo recipients, consistent with the vaccine containing only spike. Substantial breadth of spike-specific CD8+ and CD4+ T cell responses was reported after vaccination. The study was not powered for comparison of responses between vaccine doses or regimens. Higher spike-specific TCR breadth was observed in Ad26.COV2.S recipients than in placebo recipients (P = 0.0014).

Inclusive of the bounding cysteine and phenylalanine, the CDR3 is 12 residues long. Left in the record is the CDR3 DNA by itself, 36 bases read in frame from the first base. Trimming leaves V shorter by 5 bases and J shorter by 8 bases, with the junction holding 4 bases beyond the gene matches. CDR1 is given as SGHNT and CDR2 as YENEEA, both from the germline V gene. Regarding this clone: Its antigen is not yet known. No much larger clone exists at a distance of one base, and base qualities are not known.

According to the study, the label for this sample's treatment or condition signals: roughly 18 received Ad26.COV2.S at low or high dose, single or two shots; about five received placebo; per-sample allocation not given. Repertoires of vaccine and placebo recipients were sequenced from samples collected on day 63 after the first injection. Cohort 1b enrolled about two dozen adults aged 18-55 years at a single site in Boston, USA, between 29 July and 7 August 2020. As a vaccine, Ad26.COV2.S was a replication-incompetent adenovirus type 26 vector that expressed a prefusion-stabilized SARS-CoV-2 spike protein derived from the original Wuhan strain. TCRbeta CDR3 regions were sequenced with the immunoSEQ Assay. After extraction, genomic DNA underwent amplification by bias-controlled multiplex PCR, followed by high-throughput sequencing. In the paper's pipeline: To quantify the absolute abundance of every unique TCRbeta CDR3 region, sequences were collapsed and filtered. T cell fraction was estimated by normalization of TCRbeta template counts to usable DNA, with usable DNA being measured through amplification of reference genes present in all nucleated cells. Repertoire TCRs were annotated as SARS-CoV-2-specific when V gene, CDR3 amino acid sequence and J gene were exactly matched to a known reactive TCR set. The reference SARS-CoV-2 TCR set came from MIRA and was filtered for enrichment in COVID-19-positive ImmuneCODE repertoires, removing public or cross-reactive TCRs. Using the MIRA antigens, annotated TCRs were further analysed by specific ORF or by position within an ORF. Breadth was defined as the number of annotated unique rearrangements divided by the total number of unique productive rearrangements, and depth was defined as the summed frequency of the annotated unique rearrangements. Two-sided Wilcoxon rank-sum tests were applied when comparing TCR breadth between groups. TCRdb mirrors the immuneACCESS table, restricted to in-frame sequences. Some clones are absent from its copies; in checked studies, under half trace to an unresolved V gene, and the reason for the others is unknown. V and J calls and clone size are those listed in that table; D and trimming were worked out from the DNA. The sample records 380,000 or so clones, 83% of which are singletons. Just under 7.5% of the sample goes to the ten largest clones.

The sequence is built from TRBV11-3 and TRBJ1-1, and TRBD1 aligns with 8 junction nucleotides. This sequence originates from a person aged 18-60 years who received the Ad26.COV2.S COVID-19 vaccine or a placebo. The sequencing used peripheral blood, collected in a trial of Ad26.COV2.S vaccine versus placebo. The nucleotides are TGTGCCAGCAGCGCCGGGGACAGGGAAGCTTTCTTT. Translation gives CASSAGDREAFF.